The clone carrying this TCR beta chain showed up just a few times. No antigen is known for it. In the PCR, 60 Vbeta and 13 Jbeta primers were used. Profiled with immunoSEQ multiplex PCR; TCRdb holds only in-frame clones, not every one. The table lists about 140,000 clones, roughly 79% of them singletons. This sample is part of a study of cytomegalovirus exposure and HLA in healthy donors. Background on the study: Previous work identified roughly 120 million unique TCR beta sequences from roughly 170 million T cells. Study-wide points: Fewer N-insertions (relative to the roughly 630-donor mean) were reportedly seen in an Asian-associated ancestry cluster in a later analysis.

Sequences were obtained from PBMCs. The receptor was isolated from a male donor in good health and CMV-seronegative.

The CDR3 DNA follows: TGTGCCAGCAGCCTCGGGACAGGGGACGAGCAGTACTTC. Translation gives CASSLGTGDEQYF. V usage is TRBV7-9 and J usage is TRBJ2-7; 10 positions match TRBD1. Looked up from germline, CDR1 is SEHNR and CDR2 is FQNEAQ (reference sequence). With 5 bases clipped from V and 5 bases from J, the junction kept 3 bases outside the gene matches. The CDR3 length is 13 residues.